These T cell receptor beta chains were read from a single sample in a study of T cell repertoires in cytomegalovirus infection. TCRdb called the reads again in MiXCR, with one record for every CDR3 protein. The profile shows roughly 230,000 distinct CDR3 sequences, about 18% of them singletons. Sequenced sample: CD8+ T cells from PBMCs. The receptors shown here come from a human donor in good health (CMV status not recorded). Some clones in this sample may be carry-over from other donors' samples. Each CDR3 is given with its conserved first and last residue. D genes are given only for firm matches. Clone size is given for some rows only: seen once, a few or many times, or a class if the clone is expanded.

TRBJ2-1	.	TRBV12-3/TRBV12-4	.	CASSLRDEQFF	TGTGCCAGCAGTTTAAGGGACGAGCAGTTCTTC
TRBJ2-7	.	TRBV7-8	many	CASSSPAGPSYEQYF	TGTGCCAGCAGCTCCCCGGCAGGGCCTTCCTACGAGCAGTACTTC
TRBJ1-1	.	TRBV12-3/TRBV12-4	many	CASSPAGLYTEAFF	TGTGCCAGCAGCCCCGCAGGACTATACACTGAAGCTTTCTTT
TRBJ2-2	.	TRBV7-9	many	CASSSPSGRRNTGELFF	TGTGCCAGCAGCTCCCCCAGTGGGCGGAGGAACACCGGGGAGCTGTTTTTT
TRBJ2-5	.	TRBV28	many	CASRHEDNQETQYF	TGTGCCAGCAGGCACGAGGATAACCAAGAGACCCAGTACTTC
TRBJ2-7	TRBD1	TRBV9	few	CASSVASSDRDWTYEQYF	TGTGCCAGCAGCGTAGCCAGTTCGGACAGGGATTGGACCTACGAGCAGTACTTC
TRBJ1-1	.	TRBV27	many	CASSPRTGAPRHTEAFF	TGTGCCAGCAGTCCGCGGACCGGAGCCCCCCGGCACACTGAAGCTTTCTTT
TRBJ1-1	.	TRBV4-3	many	CASSQDHGGVTEAFF	TGCGCCAGCAGCCAAGATCATGGGGGCGTGACTGAAGCTTTCTTT
TRBJ1-6	.	TRBV6-5	.	CASSYSRGVESPLHF	TGTGCCAGCAGTTACTCCAGGGGAGTAGAGTCACCCCTCCACTTT
TRBJ2-1	TRBD2	TRBV11-1	few	CASSYGLAGALLDEQFF	TGTGCCAGCAGCTATGGACTAGCGGGGGCCCTCTTGGATGAGCAGTTCTTC
TRBJ1-1	.	TRBV20-1	.	CSAVRDPGANTEAFF	TGCAGTGCTGTCCGGGATCCCGGGGCGAACACTGAAGCTTTCTTT
TRBJ2-3	.	TRBV4-1	few	CASSQALRPQDTQYF	TGCGCCAGCAGCCAAGCCCTTAGACCTCAAGATACGCAGTATTTT